This T cell receptor beta chain originates from a study of cytomegalovirus exposure and HLA in healthy donors (dated 2017 in TCRdb). Describing the broader study: An earlier analysis of 587 of the donors reported approximately 300 Gb of sequence data and more than 90 million unique TCR beta sequences from 150 million to 200 million T cells. About 320 gigabases of sequencing data and 70 million to 85 million unique TCR sequences were included in an early release covering about 620 HLA-typed donors. Of the roughly 410 genotyped donors, less than 90% were placed in the genetic ancestry cluster associated with self-reported Caucasian donors. The study aimed to test whether signatures of past pathogen exposure could be identified by cataloging public T cell receptors. The T cell repertoires of around 670 subjects were profiled by immunosequencing and related to cytomegalovirus serostatus. Besides the first cohort of 550 to 750 subjects, a separate validation cohort made up of over 95 different subjects was used. To predict cytomegalovirus infection status, the study brought together high-throughput TCR immunosequencing, statistical association of individual TCRs with disease status, and machine learning. A later analysis re-examined previously published TCR beta repertoires from about 700 donors and added high-resolution HLA genotyping to investigate patterns of TCR occurrence. Rather than drawing on any new phenotypic data, the later analysis identified candidate immune exposures from TCR beta sequences and the way those sequences occurred across donors. An earlier analysis of several hundred of the donors applied high-throughput TCR beta sequencing to assess whether each TCR beta V gene segment acted as functional or pseudogenic. Donor age, sex, ethnicity and CMV serostatus were collected together with the repertoire data. Genome-wide SNP genotypes for about 65% of the 666 donors were used in a later genetic analysis, which treated that subset as a discovery cohort. All discovery cohort repertoires had been generated using a single sequencing platform. Class I and class II HLA loci were covered by the typing at four-digit resolution. Typing coverage varied by locus: roughly 620-640 donors for A, B, C, DRB1 and DQB1; some 520 for DQA1; more than 600 for DPA1; around 450 for DPB1. About five DR-DQ haplotypes were handled as single units for association and clustering, since linkage in the cohort was strong. Among 300 to 500 genotyped donors of the cohort, an average of about 240,000 unique TCR beta nucleotide sequences was sequenced per donor, of which 15% to 20% were non-productive.

In total, around 600 healthy bone marrow donors made up the cohort. Cohort members were all nominally healthy when sampled, although unrecorded immune exposures were likely present. The donor was CMV seronegative and belonged to the group of 350 or so seronegative cohort members. Each donor provided a peripheral blood sample, and peripheral blood mononuclear cells were used for TCR beta sequencing. The Qiagen DNeasy Blood Extraction Kit was used to extract genomic DNA from the blood cell samples. Broader findings and caveats from the paper: This cohort had only TCR beta chains sequenced, and the lack of alpha or paired-chain data limited which features could be detected. According to a later analysis, most CMV-associated TCR beta chains appeared to be HLA-restricted, and the HLA associations seemed to be driven largely by CMV exposure. Most TCR sequences were seen in very few donors, while some public TCRs were found in many individuals. Cytomegalovirus status was reported to be diagnosed by the classifier with high specificity and sensitivity in both the original and validation cohorts. A later analysis found that HLA-associated TCR beta chains were more clonally expanded and had lower generation probabilities than equally common non-associated chains. Specific HLA alleles were associated with some 15,000 TCR beta sequences at a false discovery rate of 0.05 in a later analysis. Correlated functional status among segregating V segments might be attributable to linkage disequilibrium, but an unknown experimental factor could not be ruled out. Broadly in line with IMGT annotations, most TCR beta V segments showed up in productive rearrangements about 87% or about 30% of the time in an earlier analysis of some 590 of the donors. A further reported finding was that TCR beta sequences accurately predicted the HLA-A and HLA-B alleles for most subjects in the first cohort. A cluster of highly shared sequence variants was judged likely to be a technical artifact of the sequencing pipeline. The only immune exposure information available for the cohort was CMV serostatus. The study gave a list of under 200 TCR beta chains associated with cytomegalovirus. Because counts were too low, about 18 rarely observed V segments, including chromosome 9 orphons, were excluded from the earlier analysis of several hundred of the donors. In vitro tests confirmed that a few of the cytomegalovirus-associated TCR beta chains recognize cytomegalovirus antigens. Sequencing depth was assumed to be roughly uniform across donors in the presence/absence analyses, though that assumption may not hold. It was suggested by the authors that the approach could potentially be generalized to other disease states and immunological phenotypes. When HLA alleles, especially DR and DQ, strongly co-occurred, attributing TCR associations to individual alleles was difficult. HLA typing was unavailable for some donors at each locus, so association tests used only the typed subset. In a later genetic analysis, a missense DCLRE1C variant was associated with V-gene and J-gene trimming of TCR beta chains, and the association was replicated in an independent cohort. According to a later analysis, TCR association rates differed among HLA loci, with DRB1 alleles showing the most associated TCRs and HLA-C alleles showing the fewest. Some IMGT-functional V segments, including TRBV6-2 and TRBV6-3, could not be distinguished by the 87-base-pair reads and were therefore excluded. Several of the top co-occurrence clusters appeared to be linked to parvovirus B19, influenza, CMV and Epstein-Barr virus, according to a later analysis. In a later genetic analysis, fewer N-insertions in productive TCRs were reported among donors in an Asian-associated ancestry cluster than the roughly 710-donor mean.

The library was made by the immunoSEQ multiplex PCR assay. For the multiplex PCR, a mixture combining 60 forward primers for TCR Vbeta segments and 13 reverse primers for TCR Jbeta segments was used. The CDR3 region of rearranged TCR beta genes was amplified from genomic DNA by a multiplex PCR assay. On the Illumina HiSeq System, the amplified TCR beta libraries were sequenced as 87-base-pair reads. The authors' pipeline ran thus. A later analysis tallied 75 million to 95 million unique TCR beta chains across the 660 or so repertoires, and 10 million to 11 million of those chains were shared by two or more donors. A nearest-neighbor algorithm error-corrected the raw reads and collapsed the reads into unique sequences, merging closely related sequences to remove PCR and sequencing errors. To assign V, D and J gene segments, CDR3 sequences were aligned to IMGT reference sequences. Each retained sequence needed at least a six-nucleotide match to both a V gene segment and a J gene segment. Rearrangements were called productive when the CDR3 lacked stop codons and stayed in frame with V and J; all others were non-productive. Following IMGT convention, CDR3 was defined as the stretch from the second conserved V-encoded cysteine up to the conserved J-encoded phenylalanine. In an earlier analysis of more than 550 of the donors, sequences lacking an unambiguous match to a single V gene segment were excluded. An earlier analysis of 500 to 600 of the donors classified V segments as functional when productive rearrangements were above 56.7% and as segregating when the standard deviation between donors was above 5%. A statistical classification framework was developed to diagnose cytomegalovirus status using the catalog of TCR beta chain sequences. V and J gene assignment, in a later analysis, came from comparing TCR nucleotide sequences with IMGT/GENE-DB human TR gene sequences. The TCRdist pipeline was used in a later analysis to assign CDR3 sequences and most-parsimonious VDJ recombination scenarios. In a later analysis, each TCR beta chain was defined by its CDR3 amino acid sequence together with its V-gene family, and reads lacking a unique V-gene family were excluded. A later analysis removed 500 to 650 highly shared, low-generation-probability nucleotide sequences to deal with suspected cross-contamination and a sequencing artifact. In a later analysis, a clonal expansion index was calculated for each public chain from normalized within-repertoire ranks of inferred template counts. In a later analysis, generation probabilities were computed with a VDJ recombination model fitted to out-of-frame rearrangements, and the resulting probabilities were checked against IGoR. A later analysis scored TCR-TCR, TCR-HLA and TCR-CMV co-occurrence with hypergeometric tests, applying a repertoire-size bias correction to TCR pairs. False discovery rates were estimated in a later analysis by permuting HLA or CMV assignments 20 times. A later analysis grouped co-occurring TCRs with DBSCAN, adding TCRdist sequence similarity when clustering within HLA-allele-positive subsets. For co-occurrence clustering, repertoires with fewer than 30,000 or more than 120,000 public chains were excluded, along with roughly five repertoires with anomalous nucleotide sharing. TCRdb's version of the immuneACCESS table is confined to in-frame rearrangements and falls short of the full clone set. An unresolved V gene accounts for under half of the shortfall where checked; the remainder is of unknown origin. V, J and clone size derive from that table, while D and trimming were established from the DNA sequence. For this sample there are about 130,000 clones; roughly 80% appear just once. The ten largest clonotypes hold over 2.5% of the sample.

Turning to this clone: The specificity of this receptor is unknown. Per-base quality was not reported, and no clone a single base away is much larger than it.

For CDR1 and CDR2, the germline V gene lists SGHRS and YFSETQ. The CDR3 runs 16 amino acids, cysteine and phenylalanine included. Of all the DNA, just the CDR3 is kept, 48 bases in frame from base 1. The junction shows trimming of 0 bases on V and 4 bases on J, plus 11 bases between the germline ends. The V gene is TRBV5-1 and the J gene is TRBJ2-6, and the D gene may be TRBD1, 5 bases matching. The receptor comes from a male donor in good health and CMV-seronegative. The source material was PBMCs. The DNA is TGCGCCAGCAGCTTGGTTGGGGCGCTGGGGGCCAACGTCCTGACTTTC. Its product reads: CASSLVGALGANVLTF.